This TCR beta chain was retrieved from a study of cytomegalovirus exposure and HLA in healthy donors. On this clone: What it binds is unknown.

The PCR ran on 60 Vbeta and 13 Jbeta primers. TCRdb keeps only in-frame clones here, not all; method: immunoSEQ multiplex PCR. The profile shows about 200,000 clones, approximately 12% of them singletons. The V gene end was trimmed by 2 bases and the J gene end by 4 bases; junction bases not matched to a gene: 6. CDR3 length: 15 residues. Germline CDR1 SGHRS, CDR2 YFSETQ. Overall study findings and caveats: Usually a TCR sequence was rare, but some public TCRs were found in many donors. High specificity and sensitivity for cytomegalovirus status were reported for the classifier. Later work showed greater clonal expansion in HLA-associated TCR beta chains than in equally common others.

The sample comprised PBMCs. The sequence derives from a man aged 45-65 years in good health and CMV-seropositive. The rearrangement uses TRBV5-1 and TRBJ2-3; 8 positions match TRBD2. CDR3 region: CASSFLAGRADTQYF. The CDR3 DNA reads TGCGCCAGCAGCTTCTTAGCGGGGCGGGCAGATACGCAGTATTTT.